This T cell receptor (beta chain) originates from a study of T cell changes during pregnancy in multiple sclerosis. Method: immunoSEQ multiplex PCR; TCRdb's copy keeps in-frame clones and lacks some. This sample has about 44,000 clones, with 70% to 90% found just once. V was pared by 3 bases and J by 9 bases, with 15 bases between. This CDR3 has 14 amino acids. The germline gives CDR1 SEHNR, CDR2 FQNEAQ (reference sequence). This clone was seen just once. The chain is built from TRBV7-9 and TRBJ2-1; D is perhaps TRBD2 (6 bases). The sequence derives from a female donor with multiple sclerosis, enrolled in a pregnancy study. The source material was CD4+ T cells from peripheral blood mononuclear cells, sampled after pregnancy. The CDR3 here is CASSLASELGEQFF. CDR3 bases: TGTGCCAGCAGCTTGGCTAGCGAACTAGGTGAGCAGTTCTTC.